Each of the 4 T cell receptor beta chains below was sequenced from the same sample in a study of radiation and T cells in renal cell carcinoma. Some clones are missing from TCRdb's copy, which holds only in-frame ones; the method was immunoSEQ multiplex PCR. The data show tens of thousands of clones, around three quarters seen once. Described time point: blood 2 weeks post-SBRT. Documented treatment: 15 Gy SBRT to primary tumor, nephrectomy 4 weeks later. Source: blood, taken from a patient whose treatment included radiotherapy and nephrectomy. Receptors were obtained from a woman aged 70-85 years with renal cell carcinoma.

The rearrangement uses TRBV2 and TRBJ1-2; D is uncertain. The CDR3 has 12 residues. Germline values: CDR1 SNHLY, CDR2 FYNNEI. V was trimmed by 9 bases and J by 4 bases, leaving 12 bases between them. CDR3 amino acids: CASALGLYGYTF. The CDR3 DNA is TGTGCCAGTGCTCTTGGACTCTATGGCTACACCTTC.

The count of this clone is one. V usage is TRBV5-6 and J usage is TRBJ1-4; D is unresolved. The V gene's germline CDR1 is SGHDT and CDR2 YYEEEE. V was clipped by 4 bases and J by 10 bases, with 11 bases between them. CDR3 length: 12 residues. The CDR3 loop is CASSPRVGKLFF. CDR3 bases: TGTGCCAGCAGCCCGAGGGTGGGAAAACTGTTTTTT.

This sequence joins TRBV14 and TRBJ2-6; no clear D gene. Germline assignment: CDR1 SGHDN and CDR2 FVKESK. The CDR3 contains 13 residues. V was trimmed by 4 bases and J by 0 bases, leaving 1 base between them. The CDR3 DNA sequence: TGTGCCAGCAGCCGCTCTGGGGCCAACGTCCTGACTTTC. Amino acids: CASSRSGANVLTF. The full variable domain, completed using reference TRBV14 and TRBJ2-6, is EAGVTQFPSHSVIEKGQTVTLRCDPISGHDNLYWYRRVMGKEIKFLLHFVKESKQDESGMPNNRFLAERTGGTYSTLKVQPAELEDSGVYFCASSRSGANVLTFGAGSRLTVL.

This chain connects TRBV7-2 to TRBJ2-7; 11 bases match TRBD2. Per the germline V gene, CDR1 is SGHTA and CDR2 is FQGNSA. The CDR3 is 16 amino acids. V lost 1 base, J lost 4 bases, and 6 bases stayed unmatched. This CDR3 reads CASSLGGTSGRYEQYF. The CDR3 DNA reads as TGTGCCAGCAGCTTAGGCGGGACTAGCGGACGATACGAGCAGTACTTC.